Sequencing of this T cell receptor beta chain was carried out in a study of T cell repertoires in cytomegalovirus infection. Study-wide results and limits: CMV-specific TCR beta clonotypes restricted by HLA-C were the ones dominating the ex vivo response.

V gave up 3 bases and J gave up 5 bases, with 19 bases separating them. The CDR3 extends over 16 amino acids. Remarks on this clonotype: Antigen: not known.

TCRdb re-called the reads through MiXCR, storing one row per CDR3 protein. The table includes approximately 110,000 distinct CDR3 sequences, about 32% detected once. The sequence was collected from a human donor in good health (CMV status not recorded). Some clones in this sample may be carry-over from other donors' samples. Sample: CD8+ T cells from cultured PBMCs, taken from culture after CMV antigen stimulation. The rearrangement uses TRBV7-1 and TRBJ2-5; perhaps TRBD1 as D (5 bases). TRBV7-1 counts as an open reading frame of uncertain function. CDR3 sequence reads: CASSSVRVALFETQYF. In DNA, the CDR3 is TGTGCCAGCAGCTCCGTCAGGGTGGCGCTTTTCGAGACCCAGTACTTC.